This is a list of T cell receptor beta chains from one sample in a study of human T cells and chemical hapten exposure. TCRdb redid the calling of the RACE reads with MiXCR, one entry per CDR3 protein. The profile shows under 300,000 distinct CDR3 sequences, more than 6.5% of them singletons. The sample was whole blood, taken in connection with sensitization to the hapten diphenylcyclopropenone (DPC). All receptors derive from a woman aged 40 to 50 with alopecia areata. Some clones in this sample may be carry-over from other donors' samples. The CDR3 runs from the conserved cysteine through the conserved F or W. The D gene is left open where the match is weak. The size field is filled for only some rows; it gives once, few, many or a size class.

.	TRBV7-9	TRBJ2-7	TRBD2	TGTGCCAGCAGCTTGCCTAGCGGGAGGATCATCGAGCAGTACTTC	CASSLPSGRIIEQYF
.	TRBV10-3	TRBJ2-3	.	TGTGCCATCAGTGATCCCCGCCATACAGGGCCCTCTAGCACAGATACGCAGTATTTT	CAISDPRHTGPSSTDTQYF
.	TRBV19	TRBJ1-2	.	TGTGCCAGTTATTCCGCTCTCGTCAACTATGGCTACACCTTC	CASYSALVNYGYTF
.	TRBV7-2	TRBJ1-2	.	TGTGCCAGCAGCTTAGGGGGAGCTAACTATGGCTACACCTTC	CASSLGGANYGYTF
.	TRBV5-1	TRBJ1-1	.	TGCGCCAGCAGCTTGGGGAGGGACGAAGCTTTCTTT	CASSLGRDEAFF
.	TRBV12-3/TRBV12-4	TRBJ2-7	TRBD2	TGTGCCAGCAGTACCGGGACTAGCGGAGCCTACGAGCAGTACTTC	CASSTGTSGAYEQYF
few	TRBV4-3	TRBJ2-3	.	TGCGCCAGCAGCCAAGATTTGGCACAGACTAGCACAGATACGCAGTATTTT	CASSQDLAQTSTDTQYF
.	TRBV6-5	TRBJ1-1	.	TGTGCCAGCAAGGTCACCGGGGGGGACACTGAAGCTTTCTTT	CASKVTGGDTEAFF
.	TRBV29-1	TRBJ1-1	TRBD1	TGCAGCGGGGGACAGGGGGAAGGAACTGAAGCTTTCTTT	CSGGQGEGTEAFF
.	TRBV7-6	TRBJ2-5	TRBD1	TGTGCCAGCAGCCTAGGGACAGGGAAAGAGACCCAGTACTTC	CASSLGTGKETQYF
.	TRBV28	TRBJ1-2	.	TGTGCCAGCAGTCGGACGTCGGCTAACTATGGCTACACCTTC	CASSRTSANYGYTF
.	TRBV6-5	TRBJ2-7	.	TGTGCCGGCAGTTACGACCCCAACTACGAGCAGTACTTC	CAGSYDPNYEQYF
few	TRBV21-1	TRBJ2-1	.	TGTGCCAGCAGCAAAGATGCCGGGACAGGGGGCTCCTACAATGAGCAGTTCTTC	CASSKDAGTGGSYNEQFF
few	TRBV10-3	TRBJ2-1	.	TGTGCCATCACTAGGGGCGGGGAGCAGTTCTTC	CAITRGGEQFF
.	TRBV7-9	TRBJ1-4	.	TGTGCCAGCAGCCGATCACGACTCGGGAGCTTTAATGAAAAACTGTTTTTT	CASSRSRLGSFNEKLFF
few	TRBV3-1	TRBJ2-1	TRBD2	TGTGTCAGCAGCCATAGCGGGCGAAAAAATGAGCAGTTCTTC	CVSSHSGRKNEQFF
.	TRBV24-1	TRBJ2-5	.	TGTGCCACCAGTGATCCGAGGAGGGGAGAGACCCAGTACTTC	CATSDPRRGETQYF
.	TRBV12-3/TRBV12-4	TRBJ2-7	.	TGTGCCAGCAGCCATCCCGGGCGTTCCTACGAGCAGTACTTC	CASSHPGRSYEQYF
.	TRBV6-5	TRBJ2-2	TRBD1	TGTGCCAGCAGACTTAGACAGGGAAACACCGGGGAGCTGTTTTTT	CASRLRQGNTGELFF
.	TRBV12-3/TRBV12-4	TRBJ2-5	TRBD2	TGTGCCAGCAGTCCGCGGGCGGGAGATGCGGAGACCCAGTACTTC	CASSPRAGDAETQYF
.	TRBV29-1	TRBJ2-5	TRBD2	TGCAGCGTTGACGGGACTAGCGGCCAAGAGACCCAGTACTTC	CSVDGTSGQETQYF
.	TRBV28	TRBJ2-7	TRBD2	TGTGCCAGCACCAGAGCGGGAGGGACCTACGAGCAGTACTTC	CASTRAGGTYEQYF
.	TRBV5-4	TRBJ2-2	TRBD2	TGTGCCAGCAGCCCTTCTAGCGGGAGGAACACCGGGGAGCTGTTTTTT	CASSPSSGRNTGELFF
.	TRBV6-2/TRBV6-3	TRBJ1-2	TRBD1	TGTGCCGGCAGTAATCCGGGACAGGTTAACTATGGCTACACCTTC	CAGSNPGQVNYGYTF
.	TRBV7-2	TRBJ1-1	.	TGTGCCAGCAGCGCCCTGCAGACAGTTAACACTGAAGCTTTCTTT	CASSALQTVNTEAFF
few	TRBV11-2	TRBJ1-2	.	TGTGCCAGCAGCTTAGCATCGGCAGGGACGGCTGGCTACACCTTC	CASSLASAGTAGYTF